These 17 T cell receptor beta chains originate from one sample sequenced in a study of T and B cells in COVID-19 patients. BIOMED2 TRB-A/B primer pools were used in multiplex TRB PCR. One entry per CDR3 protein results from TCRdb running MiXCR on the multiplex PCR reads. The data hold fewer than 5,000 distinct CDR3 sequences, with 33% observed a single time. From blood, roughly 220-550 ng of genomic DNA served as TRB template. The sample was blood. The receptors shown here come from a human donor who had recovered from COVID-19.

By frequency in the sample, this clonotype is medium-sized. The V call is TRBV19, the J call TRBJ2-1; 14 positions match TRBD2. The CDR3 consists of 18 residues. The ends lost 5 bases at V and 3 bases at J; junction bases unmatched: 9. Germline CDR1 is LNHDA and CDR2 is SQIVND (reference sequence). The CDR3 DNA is TGTGCCAGTAGTCCTCGACCGGGACTAGCGGGAGTCTACAATGAGCAGTTCTTC. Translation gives CASSPRPGLAGVYNEQFF.

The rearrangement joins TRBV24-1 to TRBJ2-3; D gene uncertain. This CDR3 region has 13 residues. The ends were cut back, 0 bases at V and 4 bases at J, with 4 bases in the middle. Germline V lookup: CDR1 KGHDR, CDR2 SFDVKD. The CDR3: CATSDLLADTQYF. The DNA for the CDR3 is TGTGCCACCAGTGATTTGTTGGCAGATACGCAGTATTTT.

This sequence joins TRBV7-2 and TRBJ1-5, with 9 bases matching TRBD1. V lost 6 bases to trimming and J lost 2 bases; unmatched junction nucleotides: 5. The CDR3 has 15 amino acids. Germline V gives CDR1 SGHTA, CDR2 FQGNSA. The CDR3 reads CASRAGDRGNQPQHF. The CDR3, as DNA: TGTGCCAGCAGGGCTGGGGACAGGGGCAATCAGCCCCAGCATTTT. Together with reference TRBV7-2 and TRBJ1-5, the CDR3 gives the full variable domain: GAGVSQSPSNKVTEKGKDVELRCDPISGHTALYWYRQSLGQGLEFLIYFQGNSAPDKSGLPSDRFSAERTGGSVSTLTIQRTQQEDSAVYLCASRAGDRGNQPQHFGDGTRLSIL.

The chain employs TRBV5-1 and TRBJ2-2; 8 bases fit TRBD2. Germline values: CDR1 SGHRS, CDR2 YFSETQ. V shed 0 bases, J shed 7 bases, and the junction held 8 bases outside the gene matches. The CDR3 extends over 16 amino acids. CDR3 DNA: TGCGCCAGCAGCTTGGGGGGAGCGGGAGCGATCGGGGAGCTGTTTTTT. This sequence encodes CASSLGGAGAIGELFF.

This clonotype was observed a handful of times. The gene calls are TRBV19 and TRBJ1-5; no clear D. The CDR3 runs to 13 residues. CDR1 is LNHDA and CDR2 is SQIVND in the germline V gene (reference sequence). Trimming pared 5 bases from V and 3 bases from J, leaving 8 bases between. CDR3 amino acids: CASSFGNNQPQHF. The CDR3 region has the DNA TGTGCCAGTAGTTTCGGCAACAATCAGCCCCAGCATTTT.

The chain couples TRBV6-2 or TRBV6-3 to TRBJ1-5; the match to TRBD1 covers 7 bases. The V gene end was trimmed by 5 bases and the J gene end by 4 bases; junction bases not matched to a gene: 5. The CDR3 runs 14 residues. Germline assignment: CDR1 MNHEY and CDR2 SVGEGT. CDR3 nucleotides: TGTGCCAGCAGTCCCGGGACAGAGAATCAGCCCCAGCATTTT. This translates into CASSPGTENQPQHF.

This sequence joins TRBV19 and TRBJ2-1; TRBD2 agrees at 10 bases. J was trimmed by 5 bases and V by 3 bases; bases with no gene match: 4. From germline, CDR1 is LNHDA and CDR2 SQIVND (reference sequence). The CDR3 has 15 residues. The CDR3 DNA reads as TGTGCCAGTAGTATGACTAGCGGGCCAAACAATGAGCAGTTCTTC. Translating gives CASSMTSGPNNEQFF.

The CDR3 sequence: CASSFREVDGYTF. For the CDR3, the DNA is TGTGCCAGCAGCTTCAGGGAAGTCGATGGCTACACCTTC. The J gene is TRBJ1-2, the V gene TRBV6-5; TRBD1 might be the D (5 bases). The ends were cut back, 6 bases at V and 6 bases at J, with 14 bases in the middle. This CDR3 is built from 13 residues. Germline loops: CDR1 MNHEY, CDR2 SVGAGI.

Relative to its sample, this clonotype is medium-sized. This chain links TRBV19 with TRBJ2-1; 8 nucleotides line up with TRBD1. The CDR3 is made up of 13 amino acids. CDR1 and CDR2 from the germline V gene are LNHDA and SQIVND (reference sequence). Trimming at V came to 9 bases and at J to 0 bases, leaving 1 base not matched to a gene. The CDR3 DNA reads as TGTGCCAGCGGGACAGGCTCCTACAATGAGCAGTTCTTC. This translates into CASGTGSYNEQFF.

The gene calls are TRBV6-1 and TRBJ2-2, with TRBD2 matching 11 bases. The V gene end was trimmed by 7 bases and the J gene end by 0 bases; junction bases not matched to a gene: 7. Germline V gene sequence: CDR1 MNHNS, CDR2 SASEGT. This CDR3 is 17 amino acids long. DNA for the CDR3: TGTGCCAGCACAGCTAGACTAGCGGGATCGAACACCGGGGAGCTGTTTTTT. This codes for CASTARLAGSNTGELFF.

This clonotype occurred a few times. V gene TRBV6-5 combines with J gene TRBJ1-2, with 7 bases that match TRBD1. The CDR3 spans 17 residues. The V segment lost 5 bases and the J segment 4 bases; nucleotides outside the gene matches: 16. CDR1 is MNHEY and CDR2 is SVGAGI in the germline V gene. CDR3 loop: CASSAGFTGARSYGYTF. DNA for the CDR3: TGTGCCAGCAGTGCCGGATTTACAGGGGCGCGTAGCTATGGCTACACCTTC.

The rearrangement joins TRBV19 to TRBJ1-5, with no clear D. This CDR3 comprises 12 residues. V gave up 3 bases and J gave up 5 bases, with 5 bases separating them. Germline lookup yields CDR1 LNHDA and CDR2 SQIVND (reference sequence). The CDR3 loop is CASSISHQPQHF. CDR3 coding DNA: TGTGCCAGTAGTATTTCGCATCAGCCCCAGCATTTT.

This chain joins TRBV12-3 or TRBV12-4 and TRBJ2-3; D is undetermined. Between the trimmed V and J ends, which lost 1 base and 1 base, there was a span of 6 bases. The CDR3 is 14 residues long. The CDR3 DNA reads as TGTGCCAGCAGTTTAGGGGTAGGCACAGATACGCAGTATTTT. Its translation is CASSLGVGTDTQYF.

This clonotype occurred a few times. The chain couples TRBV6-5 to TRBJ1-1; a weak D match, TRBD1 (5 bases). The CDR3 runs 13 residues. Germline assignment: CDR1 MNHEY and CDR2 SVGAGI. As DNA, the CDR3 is TGTGTCTGCCTAGGGGCGGCCCACACTGAAGCTTTCTTT. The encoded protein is CVCLGAAHTEAFF.

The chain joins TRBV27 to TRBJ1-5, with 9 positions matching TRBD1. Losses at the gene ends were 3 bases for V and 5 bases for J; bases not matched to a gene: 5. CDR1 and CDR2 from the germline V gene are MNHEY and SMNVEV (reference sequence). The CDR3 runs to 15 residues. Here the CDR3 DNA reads TGTGCCAGCAGTTTCTGGGGACAGGGCCATCAGCCCCAGCATTTT. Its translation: CASSFWGQGHQPQHF.

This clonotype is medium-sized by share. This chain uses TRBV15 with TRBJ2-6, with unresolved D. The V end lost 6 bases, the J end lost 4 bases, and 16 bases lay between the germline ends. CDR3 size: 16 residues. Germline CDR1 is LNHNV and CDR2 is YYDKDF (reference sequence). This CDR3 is CATRGGGLAGANVLTF. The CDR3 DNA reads TGTGCCACCAGAGGCGGCGGCCTGGCAGGGGCCAACGTCCTGACTTTC.

DNA for the CDR3: TGTGCCAGCTCACCACGGCTCGACAGGGGGCTCGGGGCCAACGTCCTGACTTTC. Protein product: CASSPRLDRGLGANVLTF. J is TRBJ2-6 and V is TRBV18; 10 nucleotides align to TRBD1. Looked up from germline, CDR1 is KGHSH and CDR2 is LQKENI. The CDR3 is 18 amino acids. V lost 1 base, J lost 4 bases, and 7 bases stayed unmatched.